A selection of T cell receptor beta chains follows, all from one sample in a study of regulatory and conventional T cells in RAG deficiency. Only in-frame clones appear in the TCRdb table, and some are missing; sequencing was by immunoSEQ multiplex PCR. The sample yields around 22,000 clones, approximately 93% seen once. This sample also belongs to another study, concerning regulatory T cells.

The sample comprised CD4+ T cells sorted from blood. The receptor source for this set is a human donor in good health. CDR3s include the opening cysteine and the closing phenylalanine or tryptophan. The D gene is left open where the match is weak. Only some rows state a clone size, as once, few, many or a class for expanded clones.

d_call: NA; v_call: TRBV18; j_call: TRBJ2-5; clone_size: NA; cdr3_nt: TGTGCCAGCTCACCTATCGCAGGAGAGACCCAGTACTTC; cdr3_aa: CASSPIAGETQYF
d_call: TRBD1; v_call: TRBV5-1; j_call: TRBJ1-2; clone_size: NA; cdr3_nt: TGCGCCAGCAGCTCCAGACAGGGGGCTAACTATGGCTACACCTTC; cdr3_aa: CASSSRQGANYGYTF
d_call: TRBD2; v_call: TRBV6-6; j_call: TRBJ2-5; clone_size: few; cdr3_nt: TGTGCCAGCAGTTCGGGGGGTGGGACCCAGTACTTC; cdr3_aa: CASSSGGGTQYF
d_call: TRBD1; v_call: TRBV29-1; j_call: TRBJ1-2; clone_size: NA; cdr3_nt: TGCAGCGTTGAAGGGGACAGGGGGCGCGGTGGCTACACCTTC; cdr3_aa: CSVEGDRGRGGYTF
d_call: NA; v_call: TRBV5-1; j_call: TRBJ2-1; clone_size: NA; cdr3_nt: TGCGCCAGCAGCTTGGCCAGCGGGTCCTACAATGAGCAGTTCTTC; cdr3_aa: CASSLASGSYNEQFF
d_call: NA; v_call: TRBV5-1; j_call: TRBJ1-4; clone_size: NA; cdr3_nt: TGCGCCAGCAGCGACCCCCTGGGACGGTCTAATGAAAAACTGTTTTTT; cdr3_aa: CASSDPLGRSNEKLFF
d_call: NA; v_call: TRBV5-1; j_call: TRBJ2-3; clone_size: NA; cdr3_nt: TGCGCCAGCAGCTCCTTCCGAACTATGACAAGGTATTTT; cdr3_aa: CASSSFRTMTRYF
d_call: NA; v_call: TRBV7-9; j_call: TRBJ2-3; clone_size: NA; cdr3_nt: TGTGCCAGCAGCACCAGGTATCCTAGCACAGATACGCAGTATTTT; cdr3_aa: CASSTRYPSTDTQYF
d_call: NA; v_call: TRBV7-6; j_call: TRBJ2-1; clone_size: NA; cdr3_nt: TGTGCCAGCAGCTTTGCAGGACAGCGCTACAATGAGCAGTTCTTC; cdr3_aa: CASSFAGQRYNEQFF
d_call: NA; v_call: TRBV28; j_call: TRBJ1-2; clone_size: once; cdr3_nt: TGTGCCAGCACCTACTCGTGGCGGACGGGGTATGGCTACACCTTC; cdr3_aa: CASTYSWRTGYGYTF
d_call: TRBD1; v_call: TRBV25-1; j_call: TRBJ1-6; clone_size: NA; cdr3_nt: TGTGCCAGCAGTGAATCGGGACAGAATTCACCCCTCCACTTT; cdr3_aa: CASSESGQNSPLHF
d_call: NA; v_call: TRBV27; j_call: TRBJ2-7; clone_size: NA; cdr3_nt: TGTGCCAGCAGTTTAGCGGCAGGGCGGGAGCAGTACTTC; cdr3_aa: CASSLAAGREQYF
d_call: TRBD1; v_call: TRBV7-2; j_call: TRBJ1-5; clone_size: once; cdr3_nt: TGTGCCAGCAGCGGGTGGGACAGCGAGGGGCAGCCCCAGCATTTT; cdr3_aa: CASSGWDSEGQPQHF
d_call: TRBD1; v_call: TRBV6-5; j_call: TRBJ1-2; clone_size: NA; cdr3_nt: TGTGCCAGCAGGACAGGGGTGGCCGTTGGCTACACCTTC; cdr3_aa: CASRTGVAVGYTF
d_call: NA; v_call: TRBV12-5; j_call: TRBJ2-3; clone_size: NA; cdr3_nt: TGTGCTAGTGGTTTGCCCCCCCCGGGTAGTACTAGCACAGATACGCAGTATTTT; cdr3_aa: CASGLPPPGSTSTDTQYF
d_call: NA; v_call: TRBV5-8; j_call: TRBJ1-4; clone_size: NA; cdr3_nt: TGTGCCAGCAGCTTGGCGGGGGTGGCTAATGAAAAACTGTTTTTT; cdr3_aa: CASSLAGVANEKLFF
d_call: NA; v_call: TRBV16; j_call: TRBJ1-1; clone_size: NA; cdr3_nt: TGTGCCAGCAGCCAAAGACAGAACACTGAAGCTTTCTTT; cdr3_aa: CASSQRQNTEAFF
d_call: TRBD2; v_call: TRBV2; j_call: TRBJ2-3; clone_size: NA; cdr3_nt: TGTGCCAGCATCGGGACTAGCGGGAGGACAGATACGCAGTATTTT; cdr3_aa: CASIGTSGRTDTQYF
d_call: NA; v_call: TRBV2; j_call: TRBJ1-5; clone_size: NA; cdr3_nt: TGTGCCAGCAGTGGATCCAGGGCGAGCAATCAGCCCCAGCATTTT; cdr3_aa: CASSGSRASNQPQHF
d_call: NA; v_call: TRBV5-1; j_call: TRBJ1-4; clone_size: NA; cdr3_nt: TGCGCCAGCAGCTTGGAGGGGGGGCATGAAAAACTGTTTTTT; cdr3_aa: CASSLEGGHEKLFF
d_call: TRBD2; v_call: TRBV11-2; j_call: TRBJ2-5; clone_size: NA; cdr3_nt: TGTGCCAGCAGCTTAGCAGCGGGTACTAGCGGACAAGAGACCCAGTACTTC; cdr3_aa: CASSLAAGTSGQETQYF
d_call: NA; v_call: TRBV21-1; j_call: TRBJ2-3; clone_size: NA; cdr3_nt: TGTGCCAGCAGCAAAGGCGTCGGGGGACCAGATACGCAGTATTTT; cdr3_aa: CASSKGVGGPDTQYF
d_call: TRBD1; v_call: TRBV5-8; j_call: TRBJ1-6; clone_size: NA; cdr3_nt: TGTGCCAGCAGCTCCGGGACAGTAGGTTCACCCCTCCACTTT; cdr3_aa: CASSSGTVGSPLHF
d_call: NA; v_call: TRBV19; j_call: TRBJ2-1; clone_size: NA; cdr3_nt: TGTGCCAGTAGTCCCAGCGGGTTTAATGAGCAGTTCTTC; cdr3_aa: CASSPSGFNEQFF
d_call: TRBD2; v_call: TRBV19; j_call: TRBJ2-7; clone_size: NA; cdr3_nt: TGTGCCAGTAGTGATGGGACTAGCGTCTCCTACGAGCAGTACTTC; cdr3_aa: CASSDGTSVSYEQYF
d_call: NA; v_call: TRBV9; j_call: TRBJ1-5; clone_size: NA; cdr3_nt: TGTGCCAGCAGCGTATCCTCAGGGTCAAATCAGCCCCAGCATTTT; cdr3_aa: CASSVSSGSNQPQHF
d_call: NA; v_call: TRBV6-5; j_call: TRBJ1-1; clone_size: NA; cdr3_nt: TGTGCCAGCAGTTTAGGCGGAACCAACACTGAAGCTTTCTTT; cdr3_aa: CASSLGGTNTEAFF
d_call: NA; v_call: TRBV19; j_call: TRBJ1-5; clone_size: NA; cdr3_nt: TGTGCCAGTACCCCCCAGGCAACCAATCAGCCCCAGCATTTT; cdr3_aa: CASTPQATNQPQHF
d_call: TRBD2; v_call: TRBV19; j_call: TRBJ2-1; clone_size: NA; cdr3_nt: TGTGCCAGTAGTAGGGGACTAGCGGGGGGCTTCCACTACAATGAGCAGTTCTTC; cdr3_aa: CASSRGLAGGFHYNEQFF